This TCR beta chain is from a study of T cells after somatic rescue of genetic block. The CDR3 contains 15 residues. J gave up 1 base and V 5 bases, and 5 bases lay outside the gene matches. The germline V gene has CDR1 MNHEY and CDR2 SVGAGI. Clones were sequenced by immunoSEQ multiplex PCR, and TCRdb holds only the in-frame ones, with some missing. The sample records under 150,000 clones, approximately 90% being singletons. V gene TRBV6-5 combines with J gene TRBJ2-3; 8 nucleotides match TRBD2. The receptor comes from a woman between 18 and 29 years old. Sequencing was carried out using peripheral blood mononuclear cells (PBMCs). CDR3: CASSTAGGRTDTQYF. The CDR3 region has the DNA TGTGCCAGCAGTACCGCGGGGGGCCGCACAGATACGCAGTATTTT.